Here is one T cell receptor beta chain with its context. The antigen is unknown. V dropped 0 bases and J dropped 1 base, with 12 bases sitting between them. CDR1 and CDR2 (germline): DFQATT, SNEGSKA (reference sequence). The CDR3 is 15 residues long. A J-beta primer mix and a sample-barcoded 5' primer were used in a second PCR of roughly 7 to 12 cycles. Researchers report that a template-switch adaptor with 12 random nucleotides tagged each cDNA molecule. Each CDR3 protein gets one entry after TCRdb re-called the 5' RACE reads with MiXCR. The sample contains some 900,000 distinct CDR3 sequences, roughly 48% of which appear only once. These data originate in a study of blood T cells in healthy people across ages. Findings of the study overall: It was the long-lived donors that had more naive CD4+ cells and higher diversity than aged donors.

Per-sample yields of isolated PBMCs were at least 6.5 million. The rearrangement links TRBV20-1 to TRBJ1-1; perhaps TRBD1 as D (6 bases). The source of this sequence is a man younger than 40 in good health. Sequenced sample: blood. Here the CDR3 reads CSARDQGGPNTEAFF. Written as DNA, the CDR3 is TGCAGTGCTAGAGATCAAGGGGGGCCGAACACTGAAGCTTTCTTT.